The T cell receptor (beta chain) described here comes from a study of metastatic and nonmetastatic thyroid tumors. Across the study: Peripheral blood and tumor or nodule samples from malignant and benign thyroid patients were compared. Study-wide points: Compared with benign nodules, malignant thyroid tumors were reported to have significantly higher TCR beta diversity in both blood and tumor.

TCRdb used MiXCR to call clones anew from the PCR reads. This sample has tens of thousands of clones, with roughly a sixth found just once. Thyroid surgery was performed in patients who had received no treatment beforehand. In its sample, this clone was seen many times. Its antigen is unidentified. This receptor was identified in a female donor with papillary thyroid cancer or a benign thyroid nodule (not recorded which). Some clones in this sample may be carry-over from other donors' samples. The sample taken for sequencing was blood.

The CDR3 here is CASSPPSAGAYEQYF. In nucleotides, the CDR3 is TGTGCCAGCTCACCACCCAGCGCTGGCGCCTACGAGCAGTACTTC. The gene calls are TRBV18 and TRBJ2-7; D call uncertain. From germline, CDR1 is KGHSH and CDR2 LQKENI. The CDR3 sequence is 15 residues long. V gave up 0 bases and J gave up 2 bases, with 11 bases separating them. The whole variable domain, filled in from reference TRBV18 and TRBJ2-7, reads NAGVMQNPRHLVRRRGQEARLRCSPMKGHSHVYWYRQLPEEGLKFMVYLQKENIIDESGMPKERFSAEFPKEGPSILRIQQVVRGDSAAYFCASSPPSAGAYEQYFGPGTRLTVT.